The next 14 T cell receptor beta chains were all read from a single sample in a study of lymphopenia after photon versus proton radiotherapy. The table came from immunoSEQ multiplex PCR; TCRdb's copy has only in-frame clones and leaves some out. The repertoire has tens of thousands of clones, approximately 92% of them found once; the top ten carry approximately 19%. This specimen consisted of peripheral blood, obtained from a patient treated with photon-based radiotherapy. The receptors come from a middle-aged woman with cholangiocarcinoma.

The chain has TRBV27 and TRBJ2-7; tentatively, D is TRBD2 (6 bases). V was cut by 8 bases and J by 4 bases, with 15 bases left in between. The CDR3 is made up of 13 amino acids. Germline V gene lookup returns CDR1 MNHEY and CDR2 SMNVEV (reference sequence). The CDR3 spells CASQGGNKYEQYF. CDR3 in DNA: TGTGCCAGCCAAGGAGGGAACAAATACGAGCAGTACTTC.

The CDR3 DNA is TGTGCCAGCAACGCGGGGCCAGGGGATAAGTTCAACACTGAAGCTTTCTTT. This gives the protein CASNAGPGDKFNTEAFF. The chain links TRBV11-2 to TRBJ1-1; maybe TRBD1 (6 bases). Trimming took 7 bases from V and 2 from J, leaving 23 bases between them. Germline CDR1 and CDR2: SGHAT and FQNNGV. The CDR3 consists of 17 residues.

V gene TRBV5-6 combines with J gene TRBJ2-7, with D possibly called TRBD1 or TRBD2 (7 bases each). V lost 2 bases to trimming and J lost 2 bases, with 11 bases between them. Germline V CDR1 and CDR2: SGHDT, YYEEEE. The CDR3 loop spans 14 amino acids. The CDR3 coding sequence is TGTGCCAGCAGCTTCCAGGGGGGGACCTACGAGCAGTACTTC. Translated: CASSFQGGTYEQYF.

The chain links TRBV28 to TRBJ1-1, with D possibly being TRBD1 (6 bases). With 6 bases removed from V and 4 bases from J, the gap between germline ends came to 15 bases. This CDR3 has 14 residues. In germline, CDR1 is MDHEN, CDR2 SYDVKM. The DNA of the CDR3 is TGTGCCAGCAGCCCCCCGAGGGGGGGCACTGAAGCTTTCTTT. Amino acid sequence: CASSPPRGGTEAFF.

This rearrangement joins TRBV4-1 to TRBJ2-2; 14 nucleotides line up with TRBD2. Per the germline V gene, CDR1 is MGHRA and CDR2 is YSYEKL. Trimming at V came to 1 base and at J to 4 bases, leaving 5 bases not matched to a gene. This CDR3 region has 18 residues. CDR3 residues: CASSQAGLAGVGTGELFF. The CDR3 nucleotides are TGCGCCAGCAGCCAAGCGGGACTAGCGGGAGTGGGCACCGGGGAGCTGTTTTTT.

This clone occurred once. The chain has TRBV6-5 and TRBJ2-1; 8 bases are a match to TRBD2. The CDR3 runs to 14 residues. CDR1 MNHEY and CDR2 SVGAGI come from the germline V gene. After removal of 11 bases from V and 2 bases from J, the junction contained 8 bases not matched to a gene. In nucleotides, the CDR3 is TGTGCCGCCTTCAGCGGGGGCCCCTACAATGAGCAGTTCTTC. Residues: CAAFSGGPYNEQFF.

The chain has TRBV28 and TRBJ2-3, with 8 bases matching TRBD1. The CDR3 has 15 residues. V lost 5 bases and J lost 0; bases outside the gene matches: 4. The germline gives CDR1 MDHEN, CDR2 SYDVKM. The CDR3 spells CASSPQGASTDTQYF. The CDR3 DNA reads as TGTGCCAGCAGTCCTCAGGGGGCGAGCACAGATACGCAGTATTTT.

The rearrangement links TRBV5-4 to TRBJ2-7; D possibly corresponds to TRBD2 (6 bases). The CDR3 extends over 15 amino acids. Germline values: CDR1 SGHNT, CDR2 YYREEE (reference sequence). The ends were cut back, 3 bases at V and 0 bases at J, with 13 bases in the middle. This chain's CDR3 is CASSYSGTGSYEQYF. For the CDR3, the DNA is TGTGCCAGCAGCTATTCCGGGACTGGCTCCTACGAGCAGTACTTC.

The CDR3 DNA reads TGTGCCAGCAGCGTTGGACAGGGGGGCAGTGGAAGCTACACCTTC. Its protein product is CASSVGQGGSGSYTF. The chain combines TRBV7-9 with TRBJ1-2; TRBD1 agrees at 10 bases. CDR3 length: 15 amino acids. CDR1 is SEHNR and CDR2 is FQNEAQ in the germline V gene (reference sequence). The V gene end was trimmed by 5 bases and the J gene end by 9 bases; junction bases not matched to a gene: 12.

CDR3 in amino acids: CAAREARTDTQYF. CDR3 sequence (DNA): TGTGCCGCCAGAGAGGCGAGGACAGATACGCAGTATTTT. This rearrangement joins TRBV10-3 to TRBJ2-3; D gene ambiguous. The CDR3 sequence is 13 residues long. Germline V gene sequence: CDR1 ENHRY, CDR2 SYGVKD. The V and J ends lost 11 bases and 3 bases respectively, with 15 bases between them.

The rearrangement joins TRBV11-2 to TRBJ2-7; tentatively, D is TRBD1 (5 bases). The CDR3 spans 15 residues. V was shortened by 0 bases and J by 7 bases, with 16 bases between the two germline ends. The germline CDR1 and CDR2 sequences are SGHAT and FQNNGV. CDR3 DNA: TGTGCCAGCAGCTTAGAAGGGGCCAGGCCAAGAGAGCAGTACTTC. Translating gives CASSLEGARPREQYF.

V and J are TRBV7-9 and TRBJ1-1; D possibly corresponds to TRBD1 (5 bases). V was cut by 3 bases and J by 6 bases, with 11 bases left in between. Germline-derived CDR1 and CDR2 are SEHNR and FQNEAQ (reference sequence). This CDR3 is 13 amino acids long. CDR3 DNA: TGTGCCAGCAGCTTGCGGGGGGTCCCTGAAGCTTTCTTT. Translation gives CASSLRGVPEAFF. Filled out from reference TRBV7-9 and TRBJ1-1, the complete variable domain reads DTGVSQNPRHKITKRGQNVTFRCDPISEHNRLYWYRQTLGQGPEFLTYFQNEAQLEKSRLLSDRFSAERPKGSFSTLEIQRTEQGDSAMYLCASSLRGVPEAFFGQGTRLTVV.

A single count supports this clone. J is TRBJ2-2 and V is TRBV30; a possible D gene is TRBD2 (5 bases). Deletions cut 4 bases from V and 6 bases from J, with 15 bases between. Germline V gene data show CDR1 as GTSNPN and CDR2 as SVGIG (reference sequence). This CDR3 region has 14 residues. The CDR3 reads CAWIRDWQAGELFF. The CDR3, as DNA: TGTGCCTGGATTCGGGATTGGCAAGCCGGGGAGCTGTTTTTT. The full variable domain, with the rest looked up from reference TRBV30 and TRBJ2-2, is SQTIHQWPATLVQPVGSPLSLECTVEGTSNPNLYWYRQAAGRGLQLLFYSVGIGQISSEVPQNLSASRPQDRQFILSSKKLLLSDSGFYLCAWIRDWQAGELFFGEGSRLTVL.

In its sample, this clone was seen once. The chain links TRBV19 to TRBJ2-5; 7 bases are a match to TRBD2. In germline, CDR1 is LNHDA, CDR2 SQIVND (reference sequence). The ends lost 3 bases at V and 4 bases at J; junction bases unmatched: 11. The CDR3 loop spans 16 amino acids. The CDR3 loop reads CASSIPIGGGGETQYF. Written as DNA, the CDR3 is TGTGCCAGTAGTATCCCCATTGGGGGGGGAGGAGAGACCCAGTACTTC.